This T cell receptor (beta chain) derives from a study of tumor-infiltrating lymphocytes in primary liver carcinoma. Co-extraction yielded RNA and DNA from around 20-30 mg of unsorted bulk tissue. Worth noting for this clonotype: A much larger clone is a single base away; this may be a read error.

Germline loops: CDR1 MNHNY, CDR2 SVGAGI (reference sequence). CDR3 length: 13 amino acids. Trimming removed 7 bases from V and 3 bases from J, with 13 bases in between. From roughly 0.45 ug total RNA, TCR beta cDNA was generated with a primer in the constant region. ARM-PCR was slightly modified, and three nested multiplex PCR rounds with it gave rise to the TCR beta libraries. Investigators reported that the first two PCR rounds, at around 9 cycles each, used TRBV1-TRBV30 forward primers with a C-beta reverse primer. Each CDR3 protein gets one entry after TCRdb re-called the multiplex PCR reads with MiXCR. The repertoire holds some 120,000 distinct CDR3 sequences, with 64% as singletons.

The sequence was collected from a woman between 55 and 75 years old with primary liver carcinoma and hepatitis B virus infection. The sequenced sample was liver tumor tissue from sampling region 3. Subset specified: tumor region T3, left-lateral pole. V is TRBV6-6 and J is TRBJ2-7; D remains unclear. This chain's CDR3 is CASTKGSFYEQYF. Here the CDR3 DNA reads TGTGCCAGCACCAAAGGCAGCTTCTACGAGCAGTACTTC.